These T cell receptor beta chains were read from a single sample in a study of blood T cell repertoires in COVID-19. Method: immunoSEQ multiplex PCR; TCRdb's copy keeps in-frame clones and lacks some. The sample holds around 180,000 clones, about 87% seen once. Sequencing used peripheral blood. All receptors come from a middle-aged man with active or convalescent COVID-19. CDR3s include the opening cysteine and the closing phenylalanine or tryptophan. The D gene is left open where the match is weak. The listing skips clone size in some rows; elsewhere it reads once, few, many or a size class.

J,size,D,V,DNA,CDR3
TRBJ1-2,NA,NA,TRBV3-1/TRBV3-2,TGTGCCAGCAGCCAAGCTCCAGTCCAGAGGTATGGCTACACCTTC,CASSQAPVQRYGYTF
TRBJ1-6,NA,TRBD1,TRBV6-5,TGTGCCAGCAAACACAGGGGCGGTAATTCACCCCTCCACTTT,CASKHRGGNSPLHF
TRBJ1-1,NA,NA,TRBV6-6,TGTGCCAGCAGTTACGTGAAGGCAGGCATGAACACTGAAGCTTTCTTT,CASSYVKAGMNTEAFF
TRBJ1-1,NA,NA,TRBV7-6,TGTGCCAGCAGCCCCGAGCCGAGGCGGGACACTGAAGCTTTCTTT,CASSPEPRRDTEAFF
TRBJ2-6,NA,NA,TRBV5-5,TGTGCCAGCAGCTTCGAGGCTATACCCTCTGGGGCCAACGTCCTGACTTTC,CASSFEAIPSGANVLTF
TRBJ2-7,NA,TRBD2,TRBV30,TGTGCCTGGAACGAGGAGCGGGGGGGCCTCTACGAGCAGTACTTC,CAWNEERGGLYEQYF
TRBJ1-3,NA,TRBD1,TRBV7-2,TGTGCCAGCAGCCCCCGTGCAGGGGGCTCTGGAAACACCATATATTTT,CASSPRAGGSGNTIYF
TRBJ1-2,few,NA,TRBV30,TGTGCCTGCAGGGGTTCTAACTATGGCTACACCTTC,CACRGSNYGYTF
TRBJ1-2,NA,NA,TRBV9,TGTGCCAGCAGCGCCCGGGCGGGTACCACAGGGAATAACTATGGCTACACCTTC,CASSARAGTTGNNYGYTF
TRBJ2-5,NA,NA,TRBV4-1,TGCGCCAGCAGCCAAGACTCCGGCGGAGGACAAGAGACCCAGTACTTC,CASSQDSGGGQETQYF
TRBJ1-1,NA,NA,TRBV2,TGTGCCAGCAGTAAGACAGCTAACACTGAAGCTTTCTTT,CASSKTANTEAFF
TRBJ1-1,NA,TRBD1,TRBV5-1,TGCGCCAGCAGCTTCACAGGGGGGTTTTACATAAACACTGAAGCTTTCTTT,CASSFTGGFYINTEAFF
TRBJ1-6,NA,NA,TRBV10-3,TGTGCCATCAGTGGGCAGGGGAATTCACCCCTCCACTTT,CAISGQGNSPLHF
TRBJ1-5,few,NA,TRBV2,TGTGCCAGCGCGCACAGATACAATCAGCCCCAGCATTTT,CASAHRYNQPQHF
TRBJ2-5,NA,TRBD2,TRBV5-4,TGTGCCGCTCACGATCGGGCTAGCGGGTCTGAGACCCAGTACTTC,CAAHDRASGSETQYF
TRBJ1-6,NA,NA,TRBV11-2,TGTGCCAGCAGCTTGGGAGGCTCCTATAATTCACCCCTCCACTTT,CASSLGGSYNSPLHF
TRBJ1-2,few,NA,TRBV6-5,TGTGCCAGCAGTTATTCAAACAGGGATGGCTACACCTTC,CASSYSNRDGYTF
TRBJ1-1,NA,TRBD1,TRBV6-5,TGTGCCAGCAGAGATGGACAGGGCTTAACCACTGAAGCTTTCTTT,CASRDGQGLTTEAFF
TRBJ1-2,NA,TRBD1,TRBV7-2,TGTGCCAGCAGCTTTGGACAGGTTTTTGGCTACACCTTC,CASSFGQVFGYTF
TRBJ1-3,NA,NA,TRBV18,TGTGCCAGCTCACCACGGTCCACCTACGGAAACACCATATATTTT,CASSPRSTYGNTIYF
TRBJ2-3,once,NA,TRBV11-2,TGTGCCAGCAGCTTAAGGGGGTGGACAGATACGCAGTATTTT,CASSLRGWTDTQYF
TRBJ2-1,NA,NA,TRBV7-3,TGTGCCAGCAGCTCCCACGGCCCCCCGGGGAATGAGCAGTTCTTC,CASSSHGPPGNEQFF
TRBJ2-3,NA,TRBD2,TRBV7-9,TGTGCCAGCAGGCCCGAGACTAGCAGTGATACGCAGTATTTT,CASRPETSSDTQYF
TRBJ1-1,NA,NA,TRBV9,TGTGCCAGCAGCGGCAGCGAGAACACTGAAGCTTTCTTT,CASSGSENTEAFF
TRBJ1-1,NA,TRBD1,TRBV6-6,TGTGCCAGCAGGGAGACAGGGCGCGGGAACACTGAAGCTTTCTTT,CASRETGRGNTEAFF
TRBJ1-6,NA,TRBD1,TRBV6-4,TGTGCCAGCAGTGCCGGGACAGGGAATTCACCCCTCCACTTT,CASSAGTGNSPLHF
TRBJ2-2,NA,TRBD2,TRBV6-5,TGTGCCAGCAGCCTGCGGGGGGCGCGGACCGGGGAGCTGTTTTTT,CASSLRGARTGELFF
TRBJ2-7,once,NA,TRBV4-2,TGTGCCAGCAGCCAAGGAGAGGGTCGGCTGGCCTACGAGCAGTACTTC,CASSQGEGRLAYEQYF
TRBJ2-2,once,TRBD1,TRBV7-7,TGTGCTAGCAGCAGGGACAGGGCCACCGGGGAGCTGTTTTTT,CASSRDRATGELFF
TRBJ1-6,NA,TRBD1,TRBV5-1,TGCGCCAGCAGCTTGGGGGACAGGGGGCCAGGCAATTCACCCCTCCACTTT,CASSLGDRGPGNSPLHF
TRBJ2-5,NA,NA,TRBV7-9,TGTGCCAGCAGCTTACCACAGGGACAAGAGACCCAGTACTTC,CASSLPQGQETQYF
TRBJ1-2,NA,TRBD1,TRBV30,TGTGCCTGGATGCGCGGTCAGGGGGGTCGGGATGGCTACACCTTC,CAWMRGQGGRDGYTF
TRBJ2-4,once,NA,TRBV3-1/TRBV3-2,TGTGCCAGCAGCCAAGGGCGGAGAAACATTCAGTACTTC,CASSQGRRNIQYF